The clone carrying this T cell receptor (beta chain) was observed a few times. Antigen specificity is unknown. These data are taken from a study of identical twins. General study results and limits: Within cord blood, abundant beta clonotypes carried fewer insertions, but memory repertoires showed no such trend.

Through template switching, a universal primer site was introduced, and the cDNA contained unique molecular identifiers. TCRdb recomputed calls from the 5' RACE reads with MiXCR, one row per CDR3 protein. The data show 400,000 to 500,000 distinct CDR3 sequences, approximately 17% seen once. V was trimmed by 1 base and J by 5 bases, leaving 8 bases between them. The length of the CDR3 is 13 residues. This TCR derives from a man between 50 and 59 years old in good health. The sample comprised naive T cells sorted from blood. V is TRBV12-3 or TRBV12-4 and J is TRBJ1-2; maybe TRBD1 (6 bases). CDR3 coding DNA: TGTGCCAGCAGTTTAGGCGGACAGTATGGCTACACCTTC. It encodes CASSLGGQYGYTF.